This T cell receptor (beta chain) stems from a study of T cells after yellow fever vaccination (dated by TCRdb to the late 2010s). Broadly, across the study: Libraries from fractions with low cell numbers were prepared with the SMART-Seq v4 Ultra Low Input RNA kit. Bulk PBMC replicates and cell subsets were isolated from blood drawn at multiple timepoints before and after both primary and secondary immunization. Two healthy male donors made up the cohort, one aged 18 to 30 years and the other aged 30 to 39 years. To follow T-cell clones before and after both primary and booster YFV17D yellow fever vaccination, bulk TCR alpha and beta repertoires underwent longitudinal sequencing.

What this sample's treatment or condition label stands for: live attenuated yellow fever vaccine strain. PBMCs were isolated from peripheral blood using a standard Ficoll-Paque protocol. CD4 and CD8 T-cell fractions were isolated with Dynabeads CD4 and CD8 positive selection kits. TriZol was used to extract RNA from bulk PBMCs, CD4 and CD8 fractions, and dextramer-positive and dextramer-negative fractions. The full study reports these points: A small fraction of clonotypes appeared in both the CD4 and CD8 compartments, likely as a result of convergent recombination. FACS-sorted repertoires could contain abundant contaminating clonotypes from the bulk population, so computational filtering was required. Compared with the primary T-cell response, the secondary T-cell response was weaker but faster, peaking on day 5 rather than day 15. Because the study included only two donors, the extent to which the findings can be generalized is limited. Most clones expanded after primary vaccination (approximately 97% of CD4 and roughly 91% of CD8) were re-detected after the booster, suggesting that broad memory maintenance occurred.

Including cysteine and phenylalanine, the CDR3 has 12 amino acids. The retained sequence is limited to the CDR3, 36 bases, with the frame set at the first base. According to the germline V gene, CDR1 reads SGHTA and CDR2 reads FQGNSA. V loses 0 bases of germline sequence and J loses 8 bases, and the interval between the two ends is 7 bases. TCR cDNA was synthesized by 5'RACE template switching, which introduced a universal primer site and unique molecular identifiers. cDNA synthesis was primed from both the TCR alpha and TCR beta constant segments. Library amplification involved two PCR steps, and the second step added sample barcodes and sequencing adapters. Sequencing of the libraries was done on either Illumina HiSeq 2500 (2x100 bp) or NovaSeq (2x150 bp). As for the authors' bioinformatics: MIGEC handled demultiplexing of reads and collapsing into UMI consensus sequences, while MiXCR performed V(D)J alignment. Vaccine-responding clonotypes were defined with edgeR using replicate PBMC samples, requiring FDR below 0.01 and a log2 fold change above 5 up to day 15. CD4 or CD8 identity was assigned to each bulk clonotype according to whether the clonotype was present at higher abundance in the sequenced CD4 repertoire or the sequenced CD8 repertoire. The raw public reads went through TCRdb reprocessing: fastp at Q25, MiXCR clone calling, in-frame beta chains kept. Identical CDR3 proteins give one entry, which carries the most common genes and DNA. The V and J calls reflect TCRdb's pipeline rather than the authors' work. The sample table shows some 120,000 distinct CDR3 sequences, and 6.5% to 9% are seen once. Around 25% of the sample is taken by the ten largest.

A note on this clonotype: It has no known antigen specificity. No much larger clone is present one base from it, and per-base qualities are unavailable.

Sequences were derived from CD8+ T cells sorted from PBMCs, sampled 45 days after the yellow fever booster vaccination. This clonotype was sampled from a man aged 25-45 years who received the YFV17D yellow fever vaccine. The chain links TRBV7-2 with TRBJ1-1; the D gene is unclear. The CDR3 protein: CASSLALGEAFF. The sequenced DNA is TGTGCCAGCAGCTTAGCTCTGGGGGAAGCTTTCTTT.